Below are 13 T cell receptor beta chains sequenced from a single sample in a study of blood T cell repertoires in COVID-19. Generated by immunoSEQ multiplex PCR, the TCRdb table keeps only in-frame clones and is missing some. The table records 250,000 or so clones, approximately 88% of them present only once. The sequencing input was peripheral blood. The receptors originated from a woman in her twenties or thirties with COVID-19, enrolled during active disease.

The J gene is TRBJ2-3, the V gene TRBV6-4; D may be TRBD2 (7 bases). CDR3 length: 16 residues. V was shortened by 8 bases and J by 0 bases, with 18 bases between the two germline ends. Germline V gene lookup returns CDR1 MRHNA and CDR2 SNTAGT. CDR3 residues: CASADGAGASTDTQYF. For the CDR3, the DNA is TGTGCCAGCGCGGACGGTGCGGGGGCCAGCACAGATACGCAGTATTTT.

This clone appeared a few times. This chain joins TRBV6-6 and TRBJ1-6; D unresolved. Germline loops: CDR1 MNHNY, CDR2 SVGAGI (reference sequence). V lost 6 bases and J 0 bases, leaving 9 bases between the germline ends. There are 15 residues in the CDR3. Here the CDR3 reads CASSPASSYNSPLHF. CDR3 nucleotide sequence: TGTGCCAGCAGCCCCGCCAGCTCCTATAATTCACCCCTCCACTTT.

This sequence joins TRBV4-1 and TRBJ1-5; possibly TRBD1 for D (5 bases). The CDR3 is 18 amino acids. V was pared by 0 bases and J by 3 bases, with 18 bases between. Germline values: CDR1 MGHRA, CDR2 YSYEKL. CDR3 bases: TGCGCCAGCAGCCAAGACGCGGTGCGCAGGGCCATCAATCAGCCCCAGCATTTT. Translating it yields CASSQDAVRRAINQPQHF.

V gene TRBV11-3 combines with J gene TRBJ2-5, with D possibly being TRBD1 (6 bases). This CDR3 has 14 amino acids. From germline, CDR1 is SGHNT and CDR2 YENEEA. V lost 7 bases, J lost 5 bases, and 17 bases lay in between. The CDR3 DNA reads as TGTGCCAGCAATGGGGGCAGGGGAGCGGAGACCCAGTACTTC. Encoded protein: CASNGGRGAETQYF.

The rearrangement uses TRBV14 and TRBJ1-3; 7 bases fit TRBD1. This CDR3 contains 15 residues. With V trimmed by 4 bases and J by 0 bases, 3 bases remained unmatched. Per germline, CDR1 SGHDN and CDR2 FVKESK. The CDR3 loop reads CASSRTGSSGNTIYF. Here the CDR3 DNA reads TGTGCCAGCAGCCGGACAGGCAGCTCTGGAAACACCATATATTTT.

The rearrangement uses TRBV9 and TRBJ1-2, with a weak D call TRBD1 (5 bases). This CDR3 comprises 16 residues. V was clipped by 4 bases and J by 7 bases, with 23 bases between them. The germline V gene has CDR1 SGDLS and CDR2 YYNGEE. CDR3 bases: TGTGCCAGCAGCCCCGACCAGGGTAGGACTATTAGTGGCTACACCTTC. Translating gives CASSPDQGRTISGYTF.

In its sample, this clone was seen a few times. The chain employs TRBV28 and TRBJ2-6, with TRBD1 matching over 7 bases. The CDR3 sequence is 19 residues long. Germline CDR1 and CDR2: MDHEN and SYDVKM. The junction had 10 bases not matched to a gene; V was cut back by 2 bases and J by 0 bases. DNA for the CDR3: TGTGCCAGCAGTTTACCTACAGGGGCCCTCTACTCTGGGGCCAACGTCCTGACTTTC. It translates to CASSLPTGALYSGANVLTF.

This clone turned up a few times. The V and J genes are TRBV6-2 or TRBV6-3 and TRBJ1-1, with D tentatively TRBD1 (5 bases). The CDR3 contains 17 residues. V was cut by 0 bases and J by 0 bases, with 14 bases left in between. Looked up from germline, CDR1 is MNHEY and CDR2 is SVGEGT. This CDR3 is CASSYSRVKRVNTEAFF. The CDR3 nucleotides are TGTGCCAGCAGTTACTCCAGGGTCAAAAGGGTGAACACTGAAGCTTTCTTT.

The chain recombines TRBV9 with TRBJ1-2; the match to TRBD1 covers 8 bases. The germline V gene encodes CDR1 SGDLS and CDR2 YYNGEE. The CDR3 is made up of 14 amino acids. V lost 0 bases to trimming and J lost 7 bases; unmatched junction nucleotides: 5. CDR3 in DNA: TGTGCCAGCAGCGTAGTGGGCAGGGGGCCTGGCTACACCTTC. Protein product: CASSVVGRGPGYTF.

The chain uses TRBV7-9 and TRBJ1-1, with 7 bases aligning to TRBD1. The germline V gene has CDR1 SEHNR and CDR2 FQNEAQ (reference sequence). Losses at the gene ends were 6 bases for V and 5 bases for J; bases not matched to a gene: 6. The CDR3 sequence is 13 residues long. This chain's CDR3 is CASRLDRVTEAFF. As DNA, the CDR3 is TGTGCCAGCAGACTCGACAGGGTAACTGAAGCTTTCTTT. The full variable domain, with the rest looked up from reference TRBV7-9 and TRBJ1-1, is DTGVSQNPRHKITKRGQNVTFRCDPISEHNRLYWYRQTLGQGPEFLTYFQNEAQLEKSRLLSDRFSAERPKGSFSTLEIQRTEQGDSAMYLCASRLDRVTEAFFGQGTRLTVV.

The chain joins TRBV7-2 to TRBJ1-1, with 7 bases identical to TRBD1. Trimming took 5 bases from V and 6 from J; bases not matched to a gene: 9. CDR1 and CDR2 (germline): SGHTA, FQGNSA. The CDR3 loop spans 14 amino acids. CDR3 sequence: CASSLLYRGAEAFF. For the CDR3, the DNA is TGTGCCAGCAGCCTACTCTACAGGGGCGCTGAAGCTTTCTTT.

Worth noting for this clone: This same CDR3 is encoded by further DNA sequences in the sample. The CDR3 is CASSPRQQETQYF. DNA for the CDR3: TGTGCCAGCTCACCACGGCAACAAGAGACCCAGTACTTC. This chain uses TRBV18 with TRBJ2-5; D is undetermined. Germline assignment: CDR1 KGHSH and CDR2 LQKENI. CDR3 length: 13 amino acids. V was trimmed by 1 base and J by 2 bases, leaving 5 bases between them.

This clone was seen more than once but under ten times. The J gene is TRBJ2-7, the V gene TRBV23-1, with TRBD1 as a possible D gene (5 bases). TRBV23-1 is sorted into the ORF group, with uncertain function. Between the trimmed V and J ends, which lost 2 bases and 3 bases, there was a span of 14 bases. The CDR3 sequence is 15 residues long. As DNA, the CDR3 is TGCGCCAGCAGTCAAAGTGTACAGGAAAGCTACGAGCAGTACGTC. Protein: CASSQSVQESYEQYV.